The 23 T cell receptor beta chains reported below all come from one sample, sequenced in a study of T cell changes during pregnancy in multiple sclerosis. TCRdb's table, derived via immunoSEQ multiplex PCR, lists solely in-frame clones and lacks some. The sample holds 45,000 to 55,000 clones, 92% seen once. This sample comprised CD4+ T cells from peripheral blood mononuclear cells, obtained after pregnancy. The receptor set was obtained from a female donor with multiple sclerosis, enrolled in a pregnancy study.

In this sample, this clone turned up once. The V and J genes are TRBV28 and TRBJ2-7; weak D call: TRBD2 (6 bases). The CDR3 is made up of 14 amino acids. In germline, CDR1 is MDHEN, CDR2 SYDVKM. Trimming cost V 5 bases and J 2 bases, with 13 bases left between them. CDR3 in DNA: TGTGCCAGCAGTGGAAGCGGGCCCCCCTACGAGCAGTACTTC. Translating it yields CASSGSGPPYEQYF.

The CDR3 coding sequence is TGTGCCAGCAGCACCGGACAAACAGGGGAGTTAGCTTTCTTT. It specifies CASSTGQTGELAFF. The chain couples TRBV5-4 to TRBJ1-1; TRBD1 matches at 7 bases. Trimming at V came to 4 bases and at J to 10 bases, leaving 13 bases not matched to a gene. The CDR3 loop spans 14 amino acids. The germline V gene encodes CDR1 SGHNT and CDR2 YYREEE (reference sequence).

The chain is built from TRBV27 and TRBJ2-6; TRBD2 matches at 9 bases. This CDR3 region has 16 residues. J gave up 0 bases and V 8 bases, and 5 bases lay outside the gene matches. Germline-derived CDR1 and CDR2 are MNHEY and SMNVEV (reference sequence). CDR3 region: CASRTSDLSGANVLTF. CDR3 DNA: TGTGCCAGCCGGACTAGCGACCTCTCTGGGGCCAACGTCCTGACTTTC.

The chain combines TRBV11-3 with TRBJ2-1, with D maybe TRBD1 (6 bases). The CDR3 runs to 15 residues. With 4 bases removed from V and 4 bases from J, the gap between germline ends came to 14 bases. Germline CDR1 is SGHNT and CDR2 is YENEEA. DNA for the CDR3: TGTGCCAGCAGCTCAGGGGCTGCAGATTACAATGAGCAGTTCTTC. Its protein product is CASSSGAADYNEQFF.

The chain recombines TRBV29-1 with TRBJ2-3; a weak D match, TRBD2 (6 bases). CDR1 SQVTM and CDR2 ANQGSEA come from the germline V gene. V lost 7 bases and J lost 3, with 14 bases in between. CDR3 length equals 13 residues. This CDR3 reads CSDSAGGTDTQYF. CDR3 sequence (DNA): TGCAGCGATTCAGCGGGCGGGACAGATACGCAGTATTTT.

The J gene is TRBJ1-5, the V gene TRBV7-9, with D perhaps matching TRBD1 (6 bases). The germline V and J ends were trimmed by 5 bases and 1 base, with 15 bases remaining between them. The CDR3 is 16 residues long. From germline, CDR1 is SEHNR and CDR2 FQNEAQ (reference sequence). In nucleotides, the CDR3 is TGTGCCAGCAGCCAAGGGGGGGATGACAGCAATCAGCCCCAGCATTTT. Its protein is CASSQGGDDSNQPQHF.

V gene TRBV2 combines with J gene TRBJ2-1; 13 nucleotides agree with TRBD2. Germline CDR1 SNHLY, CDR2 FYNNEI. This CDR3 comprises 17 residues. The J segment lost 5 bases and the V segment lost 1 base, leaving 5 bases of the junction unmatched. The CDR3 loop is CASSEGFGTSGNNEQFF. The CDR3 DNA reads as TGTGCCAGCAGTGAAGGTTTCGGGACTAGCGGGAACAATGAGCAGTTCTTC.

The V and J genes are TRBV19 and TRBJ2-3, with 8 bases lining up with TRBD2. Looked up from germline, CDR1 is LNHDA and CDR2 is SQIVND (reference sequence). This CDR3 spans 14 amino acids. V lost 6 bases, J lost 1 base, and 3 bases stayed unmatched. Written as DNA, the CDR3 is TGTGCCAGTAGCGCACTAGCGGGCACAGATACGCAGTATTTT. Translated, it gives CASSALAGTDTQYF.

In regard to this clone: Other nucleotide sequences in the sample specify the same CDR3. V and J are TRBV2 and TRBJ1-1; D gene uncertain. In germline, CDR1 is SNHLY, CDR2 FYNNEI. CDR3 length equals 14 residues. Trimming removed 5 bases at V and 1 base at J, with 11 bases between. DNA of the CDR3: TGTGCCAGCAGTCTCTGGCGGAAGAACACTGAAGCTTTCTTT. The encoded protein is CASSLWRKNTEAFF.

V gene TRBV20-1 combines with J gene TRBJ2-7, with 7 bases lining up with TRBD2. This CDR3 is built from 11 residues. V lost 8 bases to trimming and J lost 2 bases; unmatched junction nucleotides: 3. Germline V CDR1 and CDR2: DFQATT, SNEGSKA (reference sequence). CDR3 protein: CSSGDAYEQYF. The CDR3 region has the DNA TGCAGTAGCGGGGACGCCTACGAGCAGTACTTC.

The chain employs TRBV5-4 and TRBJ2-5; the match to TRBD2 covers 13 bases. CDR1 is SGHNT, CDR2 YYREEE, per germline (reference sequence). This CDR3 spans 16 amino acids. Germline trimming cut 3 bases from V and 4 bases from J; bases unmatched to any gene: 6. The CDR3 spells CASSSRLAGGRETQYF. The CDR3 DNA reads as TGTGCCAGCAGCTCCAGACTAGCGGGAGGTAGAGAGACCCAGTACTTC.

This chain uses TRBV28 with TRBJ2-7, with 8 bases fitting TRBD2. This CDR3 has 15 residues. CDR1 is MDHEN and CDR2 is SYDVKM in the germline V gene. V was pared by 2 bases and J by 3 bases, with 6 bases of the junction left unmatched. This CDR3 reads CASSLRVAGLYEQYF. The DNA of the CDR3 is TGTGCCAGCAGTTTACGAGTAGCGGGGCTCTACGAGCAGTACTTC.

The CDR3 here is CASKTPWEATEAFF. The CDR3 region has the DNA TGTGCCAGCAAAACACCCTGGGAGGCCACTGAAGCTTTCTTT. The V gene is TRBV6-1, the J gene TRBJ1-1; D gene uncertain. The CDR3 loop spans 14 amino acids. CDR1 and CDR2 (germline): MNHNS, SASEGT. With 7 bases removed from V and 4 bases from J, the gap between germline ends came to 16 bases.

This clone was seen once. This rearrangement joins TRBV2 to TRBJ2-1; TRBD2 agrees at 13 bases. Germline V CDR1 and CDR2: SNHLY, FYNNEI. The V gene end was trimmed by 7 bases and the J gene end by 8 bases; junction bases not matched to a gene: 5. There are 14 residues in the CDR3. The CDR3 DNA reads TGTGCCAGCAACCAACTAGCGGGAGGGGATGAGCAGTTCTTC. As protein: CASNQLAGGDEQFF.

The chain couples TRBV28 to TRBJ2-5; 7 nucleotides agree with TRBD1. With 4 bases clipped from V and 1 base from J, the junction kept 6 bases outside the gene matches. The germline V gene encodes CDR1 MDHEN and CDR2 SYDVKM. The CDR3 totals 15 residues. The CDR3, as DNA: TGTGCCAGCAGTTCCCGTGGACAGGCCCAAGAGACCCAGTACTTC. Translation: CASSSRGQAQETQYF. Variable domain in full (rest from reference TRBV28 and TRBJ2-5): DVKVTQSSRYLVKRTGEKVFLECVQDMDHENMFWYRQDPGLGLRLIYFSYDVKMKEKGDIPEGYSVSREKKERFSLILESASTNQTSMYLCASSSRGQAQETQYFGPGTRLLVL.

This chain connects TRBV9 to TRBJ1-6, with 9 bases matching TRBD1. Germline values: CDR1 SGDLS, CDR2 YYNGEE. V dropped 7 bases and J dropped 8; count of bases not matched to a gene: 7. The CDR3 loop spans 14 amino acids. CDR3 sequence: CASSGQGRDSPLHF. The CDR3 coding sequence is TGTGCCAGCTCGGGACAGGGTCGGGATTCACCCCTCCACTTT.

The chain carries TRBV6-5 and TRBJ1-2; 10 nucleotides line up with TRBD1. This CDR3 region has 15 residues. Germline CDR1 and CDR2: MNHEY and SVGAGI. V gave up 4 bases and J gave up 5 bases; unmatched junction bases: 7. In DNA form, the CDR3 reads TGTGCCAGCAGTTCCACCGGGACAGGGGATTATGGCTACACCTTC. Protein sequence: CASSSTGTGDYGYTF.

The rearrangement uses TRBV25-1 and TRBJ2-7; 7 bases line up with TRBD1. Germline V gene sequence: CDR1 MGHDK, CDR2 SYGVNS. J lost 0 bases, V lost 1 base, and 6 bases had no gene match. The CDR3 length is 16 residues. The chain's CDR3 is CASSESSGQYSYEQYF. For the CDR3, the DNA is TGTGCCAGCAGTGAATCCTCGGGACAGTACTCCTACGAGCAGTACTTC.

The genes are TRBV4-1 and TRBJ2-1; 7 bases line up with TRBD1. Per germline, CDR1 MGHRA and CDR2 YSYEKL. The CDR3 extends over 15 amino acids. The J segment lost 9 bases and the V segment lost 7 bases, leaving 15 bases of the junction unmatched. CDR3 sequence (DNA): TGCGCCAGCACACCTCAACAGGGGAAGGCTCCTGAGCAGTTCTTC. This sequence encodes CASTPQQGKAPEQFF.

The rearrangement links TRBV10-2 to TRBJ2-2; D call uncertain. The CDR3 is 13 residues long. Trimming took off 6 bases at V and 5 bases at J, with 10 bases between the two ends. CDR1 is WSHSY and CDR2 is SAAADI in the germline V gene. The CDR3 sequence is CASSQRETGELFF. The CDR3 region has the DNA TGCGCCAGCAGCCAGCGCGAGACCGGGGAGCTGTTTTTT.

The CDR3 sequence is CASSAVATGSSGNTIYF. CDR3 nucleotides: TGTGCCAGCTCAGCTGTTGCCACAGGCAGCTCTGGAAACACCATATATTTT. The chain uses TRBV18 and TRBJ1-3; possible D gene TRBD1, 5 bases. V lost 5 bases to trimming and J lost 0 bases, with 17 bases between them. The CDR3 runs 17 residues. Germline V lookup: CDR1 KGHSH, CDR2 LQKENI.

This chain uses TRBV4-3 with TRBJ2-1, with 8 positions matching TRBD2. CDR3 length: 16 residues. V was clipped by 3 bases and J by 3 bases; unmatched bases: 7. Looked up from germline, CDR1 is LGHNA and CDR2 is YSLEER. CDR3 DNA: TGCGCCAGCAGCCAGAAAGCGGGAGCCCTCTACAATGAGCAGTTCTTC. Protein product: CASSQKAGALYNEQFF.

The CDR3 loop reads CASSLDYSSYNEQFF. CDR3 coding DNA: TGTGCCAGCAGTTTAGACTACAGCTCCTACAATGAGCAGTTCTTC. This chain connects TRBV28 to TRBJ2-1, with D perhaps matching TRBD2 (5 bases). This CDR3 has 15 amino acids. Germline CDR1 reads MDHEN; CDR2 reads SYDVKM. V lost 2 bases and J 0 bases, leaving 8 bases between the germline ends.